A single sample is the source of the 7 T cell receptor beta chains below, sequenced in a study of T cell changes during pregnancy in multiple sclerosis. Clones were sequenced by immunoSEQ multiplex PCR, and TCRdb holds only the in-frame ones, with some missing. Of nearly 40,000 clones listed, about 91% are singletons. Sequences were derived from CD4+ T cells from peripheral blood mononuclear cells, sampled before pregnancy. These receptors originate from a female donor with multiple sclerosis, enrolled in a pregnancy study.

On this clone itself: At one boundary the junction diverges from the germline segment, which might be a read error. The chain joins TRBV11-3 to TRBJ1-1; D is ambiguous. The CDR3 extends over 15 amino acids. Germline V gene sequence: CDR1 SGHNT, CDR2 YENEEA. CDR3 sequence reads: CASNLGGGVNTEAFF. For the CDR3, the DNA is TGTGCCAGCAACTTAGGTGGAGGTGTGAACACTGAAGCTTTCTTT.

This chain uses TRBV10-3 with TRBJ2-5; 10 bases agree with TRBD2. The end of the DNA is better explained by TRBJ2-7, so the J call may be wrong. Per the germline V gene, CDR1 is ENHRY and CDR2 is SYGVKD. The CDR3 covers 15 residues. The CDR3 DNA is TGTGCCATCAGATCTAGCGGGAGAATAGGCTACGAGCAGTACTTC. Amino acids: CAIRSSGRIGYEQYF.

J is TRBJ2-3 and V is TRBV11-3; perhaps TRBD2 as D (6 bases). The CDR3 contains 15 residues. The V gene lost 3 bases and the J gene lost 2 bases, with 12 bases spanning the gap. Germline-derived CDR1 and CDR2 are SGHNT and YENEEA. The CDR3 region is CASSLGGLLTDTQYF. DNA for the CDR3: TGTGCCAGCAGCTTGGGAGGCCTACTCACAGATACGCAGTATTTT.

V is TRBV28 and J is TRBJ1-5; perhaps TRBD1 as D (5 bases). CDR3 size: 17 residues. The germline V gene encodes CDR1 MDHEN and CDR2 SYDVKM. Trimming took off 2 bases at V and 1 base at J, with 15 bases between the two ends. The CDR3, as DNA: TGTGCCAGCAGTTTAAGTCCGGGCGGGGGAAGCAATCAGCCCCAGCATTTT. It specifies CASSLSPGGGSNQPQHF.

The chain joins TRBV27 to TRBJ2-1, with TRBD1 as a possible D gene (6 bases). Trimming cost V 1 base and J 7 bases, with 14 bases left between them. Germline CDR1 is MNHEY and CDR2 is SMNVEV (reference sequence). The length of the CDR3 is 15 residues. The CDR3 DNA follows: TGTGCCAGCAGTTTATTTGGGGGCCCCGGGAATGAGCAGTTCTTC. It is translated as CASSLFGGPGNEQFF.

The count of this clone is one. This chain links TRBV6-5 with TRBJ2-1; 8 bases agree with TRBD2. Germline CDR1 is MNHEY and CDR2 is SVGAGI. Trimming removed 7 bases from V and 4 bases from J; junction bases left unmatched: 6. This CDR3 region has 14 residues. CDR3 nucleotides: TGTGCCAGCATCGGGGGGGCATCTTACAATGAGCAGTTCTTC. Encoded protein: CASIGGASYNEQFF.

CDR3: CASSFQTGYYEQYF. The CDR3 DNA is TGTGCCAGCAGTTTTCAGACCGGGTACTACGAGCAGTACTTC. This rearrangement joins TRBV2 to TRBJ2-7; D remains ambiguous. V lost 5 bases to trimming and J lost 3 bases, with 14 bases between them. The CDR3 extends over 14 amino acids. The germline V gene has CDR1 SNHLY and CDR2 FYNNEI. Supplemented by reference TRBV2 and TRBJ2-7, the full variable domain reads EPEVTQTPSHQVTQMGQEVILRCVPISNHLYFYWYRQILGQKVEFLVSFYNNEISEKSEIFDDQFSVERPDGSNFTLKIRSTKLEDSAMYFCASSFQTGYYEQYFGPGTRLTVT.